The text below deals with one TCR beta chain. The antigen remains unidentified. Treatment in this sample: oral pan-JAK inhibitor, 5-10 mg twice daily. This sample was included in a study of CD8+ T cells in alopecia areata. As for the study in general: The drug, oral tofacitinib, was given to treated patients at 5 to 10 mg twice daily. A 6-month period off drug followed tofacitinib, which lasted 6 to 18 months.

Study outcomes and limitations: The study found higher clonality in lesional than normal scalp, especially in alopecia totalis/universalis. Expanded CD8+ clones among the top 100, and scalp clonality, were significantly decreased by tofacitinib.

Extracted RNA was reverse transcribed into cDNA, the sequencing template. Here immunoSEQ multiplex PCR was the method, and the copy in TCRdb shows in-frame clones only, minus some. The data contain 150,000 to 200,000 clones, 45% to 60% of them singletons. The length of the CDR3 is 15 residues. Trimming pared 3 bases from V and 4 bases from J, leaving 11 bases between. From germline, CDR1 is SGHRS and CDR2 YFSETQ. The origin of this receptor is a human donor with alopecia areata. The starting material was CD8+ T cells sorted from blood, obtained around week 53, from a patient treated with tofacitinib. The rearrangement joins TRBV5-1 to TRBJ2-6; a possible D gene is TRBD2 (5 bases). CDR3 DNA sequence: TGCGCCAGCAGCTACTCGGGATCCGGGGCCAACGTCCTGACTTTC. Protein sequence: CASSYSGSGANVLTF.